Described below is a single T cell receptor beta chain sequence and its context. Antigen unknown. Germline V gives CDR1 SGHTA, CDR2 FQGNSA. V gave up 5 bases and J gave up 8 bases, with 9 bases separating them. The CDR3 spans 12 residues. This sample was included in a study of OX40 agonist ivuxolimab in advanced cancers. The protocol was immunoSEQ multiplex PCR, while the TCRdb copy is restricted to in-frame clones and leaves out a portion. The top ten clones hold 1.5% to 2% of a sample with more than 80,000 clones, about 90% of them seen once. Whole-study results and caveats: Clones of CD4+ and CD8+ blood T cells grew by week 6 at doses of 0.1 to 3.0 mg/kg.

This TCR derives from an adult with an advanced solid tumor such as melanoma, head and neck, liver or kidney cancer. This specimen consisted of CD4+ or CD8+ T cells sorted from blood, obtained in a trial of the OX40 agonist ivuxolimab. The gene calls are TRBV7-2 and TRBJ2-2; D call uncertain. The CDR3 nucleotides are TGTGCCAGCAGCCAGTACGTAGGGGAGCTGTTTTTT. Protein product: CASSQYVGELFF.